This T cell receptor beta chain derives from a study of PD-L1 blockade in urothelial cancer. Study-level background: The patients had undergone anywhere from 0 to 3 prior chemotherapy regimens. When blood samples were assessed, the median T cell count was approximately 140,000. Analyses used blood from 3 weeks (second dose) and 6 weeks after treatment start.

Only in-frame clones appear in the TCRdb table, and some are missing; sequencing was by immunoSEQ multiplex PCR. The sample includes about 45,000 clones, approximately 78% seen only once; the top ten take around 14%. The germline gives CDR1 SGDLS, CDR2 YYNGEE. This CDR3 is built from 15 residues. The V end lost 5 bases, the J end lost 0 bases, and 12 bases lay between the germline ends. Time point of the sample: peripheral blood 6 weeks after treatment start. The clonotype comes from a man aged 55 to 70 with urothelial cancer. The chain recombines TRBV9 with TRBJ2-1; the D gene is possibly TRBD2 (5 bases). This material consisted of PBMCs, taken around atezolizumab (anti-PD-L1) treatment. For the CDR3, the DNA is TGTGCCAGCAGAGCGGACCCGAGCTCCTACAATGAGCAGTTCTTC. Protein: CASRADPSSYNEQFF.